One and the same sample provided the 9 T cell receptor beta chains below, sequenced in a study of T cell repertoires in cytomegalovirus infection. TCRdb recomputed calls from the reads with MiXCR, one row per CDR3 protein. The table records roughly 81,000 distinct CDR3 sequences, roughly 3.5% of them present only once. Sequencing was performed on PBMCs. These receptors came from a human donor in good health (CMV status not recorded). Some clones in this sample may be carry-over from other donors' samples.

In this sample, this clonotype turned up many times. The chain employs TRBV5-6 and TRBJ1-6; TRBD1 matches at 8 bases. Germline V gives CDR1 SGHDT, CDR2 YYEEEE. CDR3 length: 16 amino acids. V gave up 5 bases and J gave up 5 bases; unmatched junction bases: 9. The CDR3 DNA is TGTGCCAGCAGGCTTGGACAGGGCCCCGATAATTCACCCCTCCACTTT. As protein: CASRLGQGPDNSPLHF.

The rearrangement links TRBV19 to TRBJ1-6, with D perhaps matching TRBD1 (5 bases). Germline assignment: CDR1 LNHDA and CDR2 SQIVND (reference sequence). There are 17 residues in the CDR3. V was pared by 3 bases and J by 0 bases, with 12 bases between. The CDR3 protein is CASSMGGKRSYNSPLHF. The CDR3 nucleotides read TGTGCCAGTAGTATGGGGGGAAAACGCTCCTATAATTCACCCCTCCACTTT.

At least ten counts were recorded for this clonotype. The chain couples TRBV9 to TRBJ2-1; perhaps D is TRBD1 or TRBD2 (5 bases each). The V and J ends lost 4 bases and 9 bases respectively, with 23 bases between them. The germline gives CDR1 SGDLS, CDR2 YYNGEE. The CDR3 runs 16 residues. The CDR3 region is CASSPRPPGRSGEQFF. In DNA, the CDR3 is TGTGCCAGCAGCCCGCGCCCCCCGGGACGATCGGGTGAGCAGTTCTTC.

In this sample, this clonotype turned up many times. The CDR3 is CASSPGTSYNEQFF. The DNA for the CDR3 is TGTGCCAGCTCACCAGGGACTAGCTACAATGAGCAGTTCTTC. This chain uses TRBV18 with TRBJ2-1, with 8 bases lining up with TRBD2. The CDR3 loop spans 14 amino acids. V was pared by 2 bases and J by 3 bases, with 0 bases of the junction left unmatched. Germline-derived CDR1 and CDR2 are KGHSH and LQKENI.

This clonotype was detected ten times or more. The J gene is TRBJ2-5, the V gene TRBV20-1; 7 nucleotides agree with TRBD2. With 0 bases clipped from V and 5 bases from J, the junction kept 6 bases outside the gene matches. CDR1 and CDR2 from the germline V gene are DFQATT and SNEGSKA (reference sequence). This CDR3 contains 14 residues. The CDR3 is CSARDLGEGETQYF. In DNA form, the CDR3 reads TGCAGTGCTAGAGATCTCGGGGAGGGGGAGACCCAGTACTTC.

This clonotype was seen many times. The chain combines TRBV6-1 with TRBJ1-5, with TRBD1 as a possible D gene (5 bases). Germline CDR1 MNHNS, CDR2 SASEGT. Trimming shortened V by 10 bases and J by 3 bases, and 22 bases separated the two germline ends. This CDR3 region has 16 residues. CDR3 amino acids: CATVLRPGVVNQPQHF. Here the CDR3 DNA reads TGTGCCACCGTTCTCCGGCCGGGGGTCGTCAATCAGCCCCAGCATTTT.

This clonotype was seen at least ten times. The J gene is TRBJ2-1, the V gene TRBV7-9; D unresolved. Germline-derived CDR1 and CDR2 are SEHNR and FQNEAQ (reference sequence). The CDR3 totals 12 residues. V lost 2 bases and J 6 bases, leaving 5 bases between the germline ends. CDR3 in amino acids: CASSLFGNEQFF. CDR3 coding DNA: TGTGCCAGCAGCTTATTTGGCAATGAGCAGTTCTTC.

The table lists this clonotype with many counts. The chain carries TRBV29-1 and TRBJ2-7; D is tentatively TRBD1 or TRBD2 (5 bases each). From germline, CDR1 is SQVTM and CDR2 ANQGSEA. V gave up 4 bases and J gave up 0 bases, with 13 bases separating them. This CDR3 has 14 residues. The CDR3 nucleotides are TGCAGCGTTGCGATTGGGGGTAGCTCCTACGAGCAGTACTTC. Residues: CSVAIGGSSYEQYF.

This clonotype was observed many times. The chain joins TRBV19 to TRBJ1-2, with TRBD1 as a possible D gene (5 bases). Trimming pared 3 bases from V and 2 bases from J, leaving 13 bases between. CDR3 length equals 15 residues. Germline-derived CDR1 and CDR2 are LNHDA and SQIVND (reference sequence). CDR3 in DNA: TGTGCCAGTAGTATTGGAACAGGTCGAAACTATGGCTACACCTTC. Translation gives CASSIGTGRNYGYTF.